This TCR beta chain came from a study of blood T cell repertoires in COVID-19. Study-wide background: Acute and convalescent COVID-19 specimens originated in the United States, Italy and Spain. Sources were T cells, B-cell-depleted T cells, or PBMCs; the material itself was cDNA or gDNA.

With 8 bases removed from V and 2 bases from J, the gap between germline ends came to 16 bases. The CDR3 sequence is 14 residues long. Germline CDR1 MDHEN, CDR2 SYDVKM. Original processing methods: Reference gene primers were amplified, and this amplification served to estimate nucleated cell counts. Clones were read by immunoSEQ multiplex PCR, and TCRdb kept only the in-frame ones, dropping some. The V and J calls and clone size are taken from that table; D and trimming were inferred from the DNA. Of more than 65,000 clones in the sample, 75% to 90% were seen once. The sequence derives from a human donor in a cohort sampled during active COVID-19. The sequenced sample consisted of peripheral blood. The chain employs TRBV28 and TRBJ2-7; D perhaps matches TRBD2 (6 bases). The CDR3 nucleotides are TGTGCCAGCCTTTCTCCGGGACTCGCCTACGAGCAGTACTTC. Its protein is CASLSPGLAYEQYF.